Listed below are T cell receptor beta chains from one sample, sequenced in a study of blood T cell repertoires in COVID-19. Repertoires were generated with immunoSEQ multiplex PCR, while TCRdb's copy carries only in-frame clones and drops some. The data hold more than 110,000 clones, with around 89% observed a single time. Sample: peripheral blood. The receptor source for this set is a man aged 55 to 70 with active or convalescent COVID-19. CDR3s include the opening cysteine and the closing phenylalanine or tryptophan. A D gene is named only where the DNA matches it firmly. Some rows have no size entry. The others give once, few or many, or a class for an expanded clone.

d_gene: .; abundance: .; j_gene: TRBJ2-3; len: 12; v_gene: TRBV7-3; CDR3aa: CASSLVEGTQYF; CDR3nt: TGTGCCAGCAGCTTAGTCGAGGGTACGCAGTATTTT
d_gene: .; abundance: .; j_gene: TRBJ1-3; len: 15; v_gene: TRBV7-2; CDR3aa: CASSLETGKENTIYF; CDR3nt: TGTGCCAGCAGCTTAGAGACAGGAAAGGAAAACACCATATATTTT
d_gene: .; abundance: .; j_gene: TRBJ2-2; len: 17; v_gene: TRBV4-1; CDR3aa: CASSPLDIISYTGELFF; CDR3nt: TGCGCCAGCAGCCCTTTGGACATCATCTCATACACCGGGGAGCTGTTTTTT
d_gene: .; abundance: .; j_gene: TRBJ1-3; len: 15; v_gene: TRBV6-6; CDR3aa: CASSSRGIIENTIYF; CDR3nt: TGTGCCAGCAGTTCAAGGGGAATAATCGAAAACACCATATATTTT
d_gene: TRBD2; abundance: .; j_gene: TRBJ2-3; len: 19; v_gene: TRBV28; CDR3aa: CASSSGTSGGAAPGDTQYF; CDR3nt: TGTGCCAGCAGTTCCGGGACTAGCGGGGGGGCCGCCCCAGGAGATACGCAGTATTTT
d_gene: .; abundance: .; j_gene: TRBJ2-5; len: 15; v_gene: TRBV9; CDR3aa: CASSVGQDPGRTQYF; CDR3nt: TGTGCCAGCAGCGTAGGACAGGACCCTGGAAGGACCCAGTACTTC
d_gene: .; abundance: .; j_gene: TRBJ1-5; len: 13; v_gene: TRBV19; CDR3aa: CASSIQGAQPQHF; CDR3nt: TGTGCCAGTAGTATTCAAGGAGCTCAGCCCCAGCATTTT
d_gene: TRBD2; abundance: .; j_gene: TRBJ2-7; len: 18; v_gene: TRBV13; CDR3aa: CASSLRITAGVSAYEQYF; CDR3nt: TGTGCCAGCAGCTTAAGGATCACAGCGGGAGTTTCCGCTTACGAGCAGTACTTC
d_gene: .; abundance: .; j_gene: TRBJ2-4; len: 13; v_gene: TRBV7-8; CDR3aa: CASSSLQGSRVYF; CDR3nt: TGTGCCAGCAGCTCACTCCAGGGTTCTCGGGTGTACTTC
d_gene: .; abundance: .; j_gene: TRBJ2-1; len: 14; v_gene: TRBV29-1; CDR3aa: CSVGGPPKYNEQFF; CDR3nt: TGCAGCGTGGGGGGACCGCCGAAATACAATGAGCAGTTCTTC
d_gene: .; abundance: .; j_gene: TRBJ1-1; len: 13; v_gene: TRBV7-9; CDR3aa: CASSLQGNTEAFF; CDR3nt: TGTGCCAGCAGTTTACAGGGGAACACTGAAGCTTTCTTT
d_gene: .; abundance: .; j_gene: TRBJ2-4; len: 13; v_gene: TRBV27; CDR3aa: CASSFGAGDIQYF; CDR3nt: TGTGCCAGCAGTTTTGGGGCTGGAGACATTCAGTACTTC
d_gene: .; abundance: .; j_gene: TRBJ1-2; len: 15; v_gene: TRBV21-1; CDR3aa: CASSKPSRGGYGYTF; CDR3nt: TGTGCCAGCAGCAAACCTTCCCGGGGGGGCTATGGCTACACCTTC
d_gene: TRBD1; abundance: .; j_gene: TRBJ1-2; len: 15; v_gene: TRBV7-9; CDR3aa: CASSLAGTGSYGYTF; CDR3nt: TGTGCCAGCAGCTTAGCTGGGACAGGGAGCTATGGCTACACCTTC
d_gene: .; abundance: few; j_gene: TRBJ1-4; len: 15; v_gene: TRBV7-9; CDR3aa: CASSLGSGVDEKLFF; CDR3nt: TGTGCCAGCAGCTTAGGCTCAGGGGTCGATGAAAAACTGTTTTTT
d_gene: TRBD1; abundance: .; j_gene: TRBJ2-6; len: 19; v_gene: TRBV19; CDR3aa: CASSGTGTGYVTGANVLTF; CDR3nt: TGTGCCAGTAGTGGCACCGGGACAGGATATGTAACTGGGGCCAACGTCCTGACTTTC
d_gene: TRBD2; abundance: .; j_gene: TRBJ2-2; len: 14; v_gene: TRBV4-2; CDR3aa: CASTQRGDTGELFF; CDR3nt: TGTGCCAGCACCCAGCGGGGGGACACCGGGGAGCTGTTTTTT
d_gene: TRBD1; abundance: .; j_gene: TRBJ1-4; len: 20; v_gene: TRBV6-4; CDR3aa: CASSEPGGTGDLSTNEKLFF; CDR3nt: TGTGCCAGCTCTGAGCCTGGTGGGACAGGGGACCTCTCAACTAATGAAAAACTGTTTTTT
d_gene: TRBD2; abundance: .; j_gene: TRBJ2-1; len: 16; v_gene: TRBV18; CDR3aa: CASSPPPGGEYNEQFF; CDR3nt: TGTGCCAGCTCACCACCCCCGGGAGGCGAATACAATGAGCAGTTCTTC
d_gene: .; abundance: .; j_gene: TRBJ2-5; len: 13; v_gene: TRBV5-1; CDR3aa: CASSLIGGETQYF; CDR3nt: TGCGCCAGCAGCTTGATTGGAGGAGAGACCCAGTACTTC
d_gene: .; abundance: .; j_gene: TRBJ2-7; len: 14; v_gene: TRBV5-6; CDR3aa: CASSSGLISYEQYF; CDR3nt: TGTGCCAGCAGTTCAGGGTTAATCTCGTACGAGCAGTACTTC
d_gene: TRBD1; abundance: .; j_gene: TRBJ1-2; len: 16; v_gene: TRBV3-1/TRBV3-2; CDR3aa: CASSQGYRGANYGYTF; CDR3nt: TGTGCCAGCAGCCAGGGATACAGGGGCGCGAACTATGGCTACACCTTC
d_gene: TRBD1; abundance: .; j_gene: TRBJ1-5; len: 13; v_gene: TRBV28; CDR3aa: CASEQRGRQPQHF; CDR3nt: TGTGCCAGCGAGCAAAGGGGGCGTCAGCCCCAGCATTTT
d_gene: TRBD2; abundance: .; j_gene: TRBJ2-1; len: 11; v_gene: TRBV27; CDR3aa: CARAGCDEQFF; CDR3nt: TGTGCCAGAGCGGGGTGCGATGAGCAGTTCTTC
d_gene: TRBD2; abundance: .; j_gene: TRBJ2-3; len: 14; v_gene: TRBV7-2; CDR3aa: CASRRGARTDTQYF; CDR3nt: TGTGCCAGCAGGCGGGGGGCCCGCACAGATACGCAGTATTTT
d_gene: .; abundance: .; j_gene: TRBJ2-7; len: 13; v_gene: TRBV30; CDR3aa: CAWSVKGTYEQYF; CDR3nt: TGTGCCTGGAGTGTAAAGGGGACCTACGAGCAGTACTTC
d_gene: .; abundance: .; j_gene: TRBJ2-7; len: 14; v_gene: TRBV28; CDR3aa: CASSLAGSSYEQYF; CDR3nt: TGTGCCAGCAGTTTAGCAGGTAGCTCCTACGAGCAGTACTTC
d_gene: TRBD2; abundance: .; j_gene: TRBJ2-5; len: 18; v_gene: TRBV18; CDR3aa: CASSPPTGLAGTGKTQYF; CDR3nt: TGTGCCAGCTCACCACCCACAGGGCTAGCGGGGACGGGAAAGACCCAGTACTTC
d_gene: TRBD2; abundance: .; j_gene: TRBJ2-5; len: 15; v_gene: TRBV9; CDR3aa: CASSVGHREGETQYF; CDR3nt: TGTGCCAGCAGCGTGGGACACCGGGAGGGAGAGACCCAGTACTTC